What follows are 32 T cell receptor beta chains derived from one specimen sequenced in a study of shared T cell receptors in the human thymus. Data came from immunoSEQ multiplex PCR; TCRdb stores just in-frame clones and leaves some out. The sample records 500,000 to 850,000 clones, over 75% being singletons. These data also formed part of another study, on human thymus T cells.

Input material: thymocytes. The receptors stem from a boy in the first two years of life with a congenital heart defect.

This sequence joins TRBV28 and TRBJ1-5; 8 positions agree with TRBD1. The CDR3 runs to 17 residues. Germline assignment: CDR1 MDHEN and CDR2 SYDVKM. V dropped 2 bases and J dropped 5; count of bases not matched to a gene: 11. The CDR3 loop reads CASSLRGQGNSYQPQHF. CDR3 sequence (DNA): TGTGCCAGCAGTTTACGCGGACAGGGAAATAGTTATCAGCCCCAGCATTTT. Drawing the rest from reference TRBV28 and TRBJ1-5, the complete variable domain is DVKVTQSSRYLVKRTGEKVFLECVQDMDHENMFWYRQDPGLGLRLIYFSYDVKMKEKGDIPEGYSVSREKKERFSLILESASTNQTSMYLCASSLRGQGNSYQPQHFGDGTRLSIL.

The V call is TRBV4-1, the J call TRBJ1-5; perhaps TRBD1 as D (6 bases). CDR3 length equals 18 residues. Trimming shortened V by 0 bases and J by 0 bases, and 15 bases separated the two germline ends. Germline V gives CDR1 MGHRA, CDR2 YSYEKL. CDR3 in amino acids: CASSQESTGPYSNQPQHF. CDR3 coding DNA: TGCGCCAGCAGCCAAGAATCGACAGGACCTTATAGCAATCAGCCCCAGCATTTT.

The genes are TRBV6-1 and TRBJ2-7; 10 bases map to TRBD1. The J segment lost 2 bases and the V segment lost 1 base, leaving 5 bases of the junction unmatched. The CDR3 is 16 residues long. From germline, CDR1 is MNHNS and CDR2 SASEGT. CDR3 bases: TGTGCCAGCAGTGAAGATGGGACAGGGGTTCCCTACGAGCAGTACTTC. It is translated as CASSEDGTGVPYEQYF.

V usage is TRBV28 and J usage is TRBJ2-7; D unresolved. There are 13 residues in the CDR3. V dropped 4 bases and J dropped 4 bases, with 11 bases sitting between them. CDR1 and CDR2 (germline): MDHEN, SYDVKM. This chain's CDR3 is CASSSYAGYEQYF. The CDR3 DNA reads as TGTGCCAGCAGTTCCTACGCCGGTTACGAGCAGTACTTC.

The gene calls are TRBV4-2 and TRBJ1-2; D not certain. The ends were cut back, 3 bases at V and 5 bases at J, with 13 bases in the middle. The germline V gene has CDR1 LGHNA and CDR2 YNFKEQ. CDR3 length equals 14 residues. CDR3 coding DNA: TGTGCCAGCAGCCACCCCGGGGAGGAGTATGGCTACACCTTC. Translated: CASSHPGEEYGYTF.

This chain links TRBV5-4 with TRBJ1-1, with D maybe TRBD1 (6 bases). Germline V lookup: CDR1 SGHNT, CDR2 YYREEE (reference sequence). V lost 2 bases and J lost 3, with 11 bases in between. This CDR3 has 14 amino acids. CDR3 protein: CASSLRPGDTEAFF. CDR3 DNA: TGTGCCAGCAGCTTACGACCAGGGGACACTGAAGCTTTCTTT.

This chain uses TRBV29-1 with TRBJ1-2; D remains unclear. Germline V gives CDR1 SQVTM, CDR2 ANQGSEA. The CDR3 loop spans 16 amino acids. The V gene lost 0 bases and the J gene lost 8 bases, with 22 bases spanning the gap. In DNA form, the CDR3 reads TGCAGCGTTGAAGATCTTCGTCGGGATACCGGATGGGGCTACACCTTC. Amino acid sequence: CSVEDLRRDTGWGYTF.

A word on this clone: Compared with germline, one end of the junction differs, possibly owing to a read error. The genes are TRBV7-8 and TRBJ2-7; the match to TRBD1 covers 10 bases. Germline lookup yields CDR1 SGHVS and CDR2 FQNEAQ. This CDR3 has 15 residues. This CDR3 reads CVSSLVGQGSYEQYF. Written as DNA, the CDR3 is TGTGTCAGCAGCTTAGTGGGACAGGGGTCTTACGAGCAGTACTTC.

The chain uses TRBV11-3 and TRBJ2-1; TRBD1 matches at 9 bases. The length of the CDR3 is 15 residues. V trimming: 5 bases; J trimming: 4 bases; junction bases outside the gene matches: 6. Germline assignment: CDR1 SGHNT and CDR2 YENEEA. CDR3 amino acids: CASSPRGQGYNEQFF. For the CDR3, the DNA is TGTGCCAGCAGCCCCCGAGGACAGGGGTACAATGAGCAGTTCTTC.

Of note for this clone: This same CDR3 is encoded by further DNA sequences in the sample. The chain is built from TRBV5-1 and TRBJ1-6; no firm D call. This CDR3 region has 14 residues. Trimming pared 5 bases from V and 6 bases from J, leaving 12 bases between. CDR1 and CDR2 from the germline V gene are SGHRS and YFSETQ. The CDR3: CASRVPQANSPLHF. The CDR3 bases are TGCGCCAGCAGGGTACCGCAGGCTAATTCACCCCTCCACTTT.

V and J are TRBV7-8 and TRBJ1-2; D might be TRBD1 (6 bases). The CDR3 length is 13 residues. The germline V gene encodes CDR1 SGHVS and CDR2 FQNEAQ. Trimming pared 5 bases from V and 6 bases from J, leaving 13 bases between. CDR3 loop: CASSPDRLHGYTF. The CDR3 DNA follows: TGTGCCAGCAGCCCTGACAGGTTACATGGCTACACCTTC.

Comments on this clone: Distinct nucleotide sequences in the sample also encode this CDR3. This chain connects TRBV27 to TRBJ2-5; no clear D gene. The V and J ends lost 5 bases and 0 bases respectively, with 4 bases between them. This CDR3 comprises 12 residues. Germline values: CDR1 MNHEY, CDR2 SMNVEV (reference sequence). In DNA form, the CDR3 reads TGTGCCAGCAGTCCCAACCAAGAGACCCAGTACTTC. Encoded protein: CASSPNQETQYF.

The genes are TRBV30 and TRBJ1-2; maybe TRBD1 (6 bases). From germline, CDR1 is GTSNPN and CDR2 SVGIG (reference sequence). The V and J ends lost 0 bases and 2 bases respectively, with 13 bases between them. The CDR3 contains 15 residues. CDR3 DNA sequence: TGTGCCTGGAGTGTACTATTGGGGGCCAACTATGGCTACACCTTC. It is translated as CAWSVLLGANYGYTF.

This clone was seen a single time. The rearrangement joins TRBV5-1 to TRBJ2-7; 9 nucleotides match TRBD1. Germline CDR1 SGHRS, CDR2 YFSETQ. This CDR3 is 14 amino acids long. With 0 bases clipped from V and 5 bases from J, the junction kept 3 bases outside the gene matches. The CDR3 protein is CASSLGDREHEQYF. For the CDR3, the DNA is TGCGCCAGCAGCTTGGGGGACAGGGAGCACGAGCAGTACTTC.

CDR3 protein: CASSLRLAGADTQYF. CDR3 sequence (DNA): TGCGCCAGCAGCTTGAGACTAGCGGGAGCAGATACGCAGTATTTT. This chain connects TRBV5-1 to TRBJ2-3; 12 bases line up with TRBD2. This CDR3 contains 15 residues. Germline lookup yields CDR1 SGHRS and CDR2 YFSETQ. The J segment lost 4 bases and the V segment lost 1 base, leaving 1 base of the junction unmatched. The whole variable domain, remainder taken from reference TRBV5-1 and TRBJ2-3, is KAGVTQTPRYLIKTRGQQVTLSCSPISGHRSVSWYQQTPGQGLQFLFEYFSETQRNKGNFPGRFSGRQFSNSRSEMNVSTLELGDSALYLCASSLRLAGADTQYFGPGTRLTVL.

This chain links TRBV4-1 with TRBJ2-5, with 7 nucleotides matching TRBD2. The V gene's germline CDR1 is MGHRA and CDR2 YSYEKL. Germline trimming cut 4 bases from V and 5 bases from J; bases unmatched to any gene: 4. The length of the CDR3 is 13 residues. This CDR3 is CASSPQGGETQYF. The CDR3 coding sequence is TGCGCCAGCAGCCCCCAGGGAGGGGAGACCCAGTACTTC.

The genes are TRBV2 and TRBJ1-5; D is ambiguous. Germline CDR1 reads SNHLY; CDR2 reads FYNNEI. The CDR3 loop spans 16 amino acids. V lost 0 bases to trimming and J lost 8 bases, with 17 bases between them. CDR3 sequence: CASSEAHLPVLKPQHF. In nucleotides, the CDR3 is TGTGCCAGCAGTGAAGCGCACCTACCTGTCCTAAAGCCCCAGCATTTT. Full variable domain (remainder filled in from reference TRBV2 and TRBJ1-5): EPEVTQTPSHQVTQMGQEVILRCVPISNHLYFYWYRQILGQKVEFLVSFYNNEISEKSEIFDDQFSVERPDGSNFTLKIRSTKLEDSAMYFCASSEAHLPVLKPQHFGDGTRLSIL.

The chain links TRBV1 to TRBJ2-7; TRBD2, the table's D call, lacks a check against the DNA. TRBV1 represents a pseudogene. The CDR3 length is 15 residues. Written as DNA, the CDR3 is TGCACCAGCAGCCAAGATAGCCAGCGGGGCTACGAGCAGTACTTC. Protein: CTSSQDSQRGYEQYF.

This rearrangement joins TRBV2 to TRBJ2-7; no clear D gene. CDR3 size: 13 residues. The V end lost 2 bases, the J end lost 0 bases, and 5 bases lay between the germline ends. The germline gives CDR1 SNHLY, CDR2 FYNNEI. The CDR3 region has the DNA TGTGCCAGCAGTGAATCCCGCTCCTACGAGCAGTACTTC. It is translated as CASSESRSYEQYF.

The V and J genes are TRBV5-1 and TRBJ2-5, with 9 bases fitting TRBD1. Germline loops: CDR1 SGHRS, CDR2 YFSETQ. After removal of 4 bases from V and 5 bases from J, the junction contained 9 bases not matched to a gene. The CDR3 length is 15 residues. This CDR3 reads CASSVYRGLSETQYF. CDR3 DNA sequence: TGCGCCAGCAGCGTCTACAGGGGGCTAAGTGAGACCCAGTACTTC.

This chain links TRBV7-9 with TRBJ2-3; D is undetermined. CDR3 length equals 14 residues. CDR1 is SEHNR and CDR2 is FQNEAQ in the germline V gene (reference sequence). Trimming removed 0 bases at V and 4 bases at J, with 8 bases between. The CDR3 DNA is TGTGCCAGCAGCTTAGCTACATTCCCAGATACGCAGTATTTT. This translates into CASSLATFPDTQYF. The entire variable domain, with the rest obtained from reference TRBV7-9 and TRBJ2-3, is as follows: DTGVSQNPRHKITKRGQNVTFRCDPISEHNRLYWYRQTLGQGPEFLTYFQNEAQLEKSRLLSDRFSAERPKGSFSTLEIQRTEQGDSAMYLCASSLATFPDTQYFGPGTRLTVL.

The rearrangement uses TRBV28 and TRBJ2-7, with 8 nucleotides matching TRBD1. V dropped 3 bases and J dropped 5; count of bases not matched to a gene: 6. The CDR3 runs to 14 residues. The V gene's germline CDR1 is MDHEN and CDR2 SYDVKM. The CDR3 sequence: CASSFVLDRDEQYF. The CDR3 nucleotides read TGTGCCAGCAGTTTTGTCTTGGACAGGGACGAGCAGTACTTC.

This clone was seen a few times. The chain uses TRBV2 and TRBJ1-2, with 7 bases lining up with TRBD1. V lost 3 bases and J lost 6; bases outside the gene matches: 4. Germline V gene lookup returns CDR1 SNHLY and CDR2 FYNNEI. The CDR3 length is 13 residues. The CDR3, as DNA: TGTGCCAGCAGTGACCGTGGGACAGATGGCTACACCTTC. Translated: CASSDRGTDGYTF. Filled out from reference TRBV2 and TRBJ1-2, the complete variable domain reads EPEVTQTPSHQVTQMGQEVILRCVPISNHLYFYWYRQILGQKVEFLVSFYNNEISEKSEIFDDQFSVERPDGSNFTLKIRSTKLEDSAMYFCASSDRGTDGYTFGSGTRLTVV.

Only a few counts were recorded for this clone. The rearrangement joins TRBV30 to TRBJ2-3, with D maybe TRBD2 (5 bases). Per germline, CDR1 GTSNPN and CDR2 SVGIG (reference sequence). V was trimmed by 5 bases and J by 3 bases, leaving 12 bases between them. The CDR3 is made up of 13 amino acids. The chain's CDR3 is CAWEPPGTDTQYF. CDR3 DNA sequence: TGTGCCTGGGAACCCCCGGGGACAGATACGCAGTATTTT.

This chain uses TRBV10-1 with TRBJ1-3; D gene uncertain. Germline V CDR1 and CDR2: WNHNN, SYGVQD (reference sequence). The V end lost 5 bases, the J end lost 4 bases, and 18 bases lay between the germline ends. The CDR3 has 16 residues. The DNA for the CDR3 is TGCGCCAGCAGTCGCGAAGTCGGCGGGGTCGGAAACACCATATATTTT. This codes for CASSREVGGVGNTIYF.

The rearrangement uses TRBV10-3 and TRBJ2-6; 7 bases match TRBD1. This CDR3 is 16 amino acids long. Trimming cost V 10 bases and J 0 bases; bases outside gene matches: 9. Germline V CDR1 and CDR2: ENHRY, SYGVKD. For the CDR3, the DNA is TGTGCCACAACCAGGACAGGAAGCTCTGGGGCCAACGTCCTGACTTTC. Translation: CATTRTGSSGANVLTF.

The chain joins TRBV4-3 to TRBJ2-7; 7 bases map to TRBD2. Germline CDR1 reads LGHNA; CDR2 reads YSLEER. Trimming at V came to 3 bases and at J to 0 bases, leaving 8 bases not matched to a gene. CDR3 length: 16 residues. CDR3 sequence reads: CASSQGLVAGSYEQYF. DNA of the CDR3: TGCGCCAGCAGCCAGGGCCTGGTAGCGGGCTCCTACGAGCAGTACTTC.

The V gene is TRBV5-6, the J gene TRBJ1-5, with 7 bases fitting TRBD1. After removal of 4 bases from V and 0 bases from J, the junction contained 7 bases not matched to a gene. Germline loops: CDR1 SGHDT, CDR2 YYEEEE. The CDR3 covers 16 residues. The CDR3 DNA follows: TGTGCCAGCAGCGCGACCGGACAGGTTAGCAATCAGCCCCAGCATTTT. Its protein is CASSATGQVSNQPQHF.

The V and J genes are TRBV7-9 and TRBJ2-1, with TRBD1 as a possible D gene (5 bases). V was clipped by 4 bases and J by 10 bases, with 11 bases between them. The CDR3 is 12 amino acids. Germline assignment: CDR1 SEHNR and CDR2 FQNEAQ (reference sequence). The CDR3 sequence is CASSYSKGEQFF. The CDR3, as DNA: TGTGCCAGCAGCTATTCAAAGGGGGAGCAGTTCTTC.

This rearrangement joins TRBV28 to TRBJ1-4; possibly TRBD1 for D (5 bases). V was cut by 6 bases and J by 8 bases, with 19 bases left in between. Per germline, CDR1 MDHEN and CDR2 SYDVKM. There are 15 residues in the CDR3. CDR3 region: CASSRSGGLLEKLFF. In nucleotides, the CDR3 is TGTGCCAGCAGCCGGTCGGGGGGGTTGCTCGAAAAACTGTTTTTT.

The chain joins TRBV2 to TRBJ1-5; no definite D call. Trimming pared 2 bases from V and 0 bases from J, leaving 26 bases between. This CDR3 has 21 residues. Germline assignment: CDR1 SNHLY and CDR2 FYNNEI. The CDR3 sequence: CASSEPRGSIHPSHSNQPQHF. As DNA, the CDR3 is TGTGCCAGCAGTGAACCCCGGGGAAGCATTCACCCATCGCATAGCAATCAGCCCCAGCATTTT.

This chain uses TRBV30 with TRBJ1-6, with 7 bases aligning to TRBD1. V lost 0 bases, J lost 10 bases, and 6 bases stayed unmatched. CDR1 and CDR2 (germline): GTSNPN, SVGIG (reference sequence). The CDR3 has 14 residues. CDR3: CAWSVRQGRSPLHF. The CDR3 DNA is TGTGCCTGGAGTGTACGACAGGGACGATCACCCCTCCACTTT.